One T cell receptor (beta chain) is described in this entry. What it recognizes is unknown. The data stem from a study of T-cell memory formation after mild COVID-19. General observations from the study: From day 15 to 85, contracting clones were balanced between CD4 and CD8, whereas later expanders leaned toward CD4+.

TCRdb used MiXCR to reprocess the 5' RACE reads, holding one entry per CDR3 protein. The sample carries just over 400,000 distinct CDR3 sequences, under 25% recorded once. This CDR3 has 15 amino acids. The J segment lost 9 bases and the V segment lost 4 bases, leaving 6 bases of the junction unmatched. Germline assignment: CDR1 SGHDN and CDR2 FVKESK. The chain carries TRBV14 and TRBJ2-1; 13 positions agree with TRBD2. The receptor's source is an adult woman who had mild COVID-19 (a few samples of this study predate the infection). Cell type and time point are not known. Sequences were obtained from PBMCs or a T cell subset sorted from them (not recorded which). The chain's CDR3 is CASSRTSGGITEQFF. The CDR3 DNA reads TGTGCCAGCAGCCGGACTAGCGGGGGTATAACTGAGCAGTTCTTC.